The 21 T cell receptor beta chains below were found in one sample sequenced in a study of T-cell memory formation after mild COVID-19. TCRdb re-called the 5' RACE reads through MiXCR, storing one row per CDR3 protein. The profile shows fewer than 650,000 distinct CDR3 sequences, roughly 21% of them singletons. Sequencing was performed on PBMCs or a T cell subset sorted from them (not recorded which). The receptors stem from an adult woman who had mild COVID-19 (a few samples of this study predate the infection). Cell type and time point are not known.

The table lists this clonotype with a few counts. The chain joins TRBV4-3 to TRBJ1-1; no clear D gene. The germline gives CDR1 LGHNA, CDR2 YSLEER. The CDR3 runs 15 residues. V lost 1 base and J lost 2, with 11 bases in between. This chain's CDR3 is CASSQVYPANTEAFF. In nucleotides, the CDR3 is TGCGCCAGCAGCCAAGTGTATCCGGCCAACACTGAAGCTTTCTTT.

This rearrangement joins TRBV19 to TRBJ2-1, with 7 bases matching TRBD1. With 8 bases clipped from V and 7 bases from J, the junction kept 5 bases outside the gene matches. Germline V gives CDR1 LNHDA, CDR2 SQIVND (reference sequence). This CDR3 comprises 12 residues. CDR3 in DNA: TGTGCCAGTCGACAGGGCATAAATGAGCAGTTCTTC. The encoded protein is CASRQGINEQFF.

The CDR3 region has the DNA TGTGCCAGCAGCCCCTTCGAGGTGACCACCTACGAGCAGTACTTC. Amino acid sequence: CASSPFEVTTYEQYF. The chain has TRBV12-3 or TRBV12-4 and TRBJ2-7; D is unclear. Trimming shortened V by 6 bases and J by 2 bases, and 17 bases separated the two germline ends. The CDR3 is 15 residues long.

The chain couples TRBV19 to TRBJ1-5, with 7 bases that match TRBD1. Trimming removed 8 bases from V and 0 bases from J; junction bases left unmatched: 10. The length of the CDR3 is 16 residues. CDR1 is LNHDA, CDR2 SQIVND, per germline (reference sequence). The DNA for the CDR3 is TGTGCCAGTGCCTGGGACAGCACTTTTAGCAATCAGCCCCAGCATTTT. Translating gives CASAWDSTFSNQPQHF.

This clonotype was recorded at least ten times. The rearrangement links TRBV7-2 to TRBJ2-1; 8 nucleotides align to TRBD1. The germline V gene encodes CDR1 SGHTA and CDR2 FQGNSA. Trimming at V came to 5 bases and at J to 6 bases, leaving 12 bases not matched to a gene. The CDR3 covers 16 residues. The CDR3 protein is CASSPRTGNHPNEQFF. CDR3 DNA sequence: TGTGCCAGCAGCCCTCGGACAGGGAATCACCCCAATGAGCAGTTCTTC.

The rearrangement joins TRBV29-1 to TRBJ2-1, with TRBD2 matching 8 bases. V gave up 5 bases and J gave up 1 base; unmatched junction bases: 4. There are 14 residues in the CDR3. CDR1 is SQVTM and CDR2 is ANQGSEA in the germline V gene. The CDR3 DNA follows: TGCAGCGTTCAAGCGGGAGCATCCTACAATGAGCAGTTCTTC. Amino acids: CSVQAGASYNEQFF.

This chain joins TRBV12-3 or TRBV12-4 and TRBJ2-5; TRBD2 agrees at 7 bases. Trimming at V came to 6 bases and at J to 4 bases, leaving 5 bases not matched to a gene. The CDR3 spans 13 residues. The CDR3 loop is CASRVAGRETQYF. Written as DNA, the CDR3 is TGTGCCAGCAGGGTAGCGGGTAGAGAGACCCAGTACTTC.

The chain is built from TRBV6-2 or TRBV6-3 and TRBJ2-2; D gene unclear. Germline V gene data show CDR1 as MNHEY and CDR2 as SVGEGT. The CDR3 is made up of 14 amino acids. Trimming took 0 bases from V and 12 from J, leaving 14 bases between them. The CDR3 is CASSYSTVQAKLFF. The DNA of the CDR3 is TGTGCCAGCAGTTACTCGACTGTCCAGGCGAAGCTGTTTTTT.

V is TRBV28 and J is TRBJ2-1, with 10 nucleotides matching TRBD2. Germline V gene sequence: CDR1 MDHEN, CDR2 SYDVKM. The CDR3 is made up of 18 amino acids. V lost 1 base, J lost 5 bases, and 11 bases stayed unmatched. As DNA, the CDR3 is TGTGCCAGCAGTTTATCTGGCCTCGGACTAGCGGAAAACAATGAGCAGTTCTTC. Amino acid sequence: CASSLSGLGLAENNEQFF.

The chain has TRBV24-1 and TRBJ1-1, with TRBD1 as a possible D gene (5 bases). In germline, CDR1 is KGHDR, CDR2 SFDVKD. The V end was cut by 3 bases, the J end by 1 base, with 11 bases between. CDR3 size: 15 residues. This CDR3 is CATSDPKQANTEAFF. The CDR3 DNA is TGTGCCACCAGTGATCCTAAACAGGCGAACACTGAAGCTTTCTTT.

The CDR3 bases are TGTGCCAGCAGTCCCTCCTGGGAAGAGCAGTACTTC. Residues: CASSPSWEEQYF. V gene TRBV12-3 or TRBV12-4 combines with J gene TRBJ2-7; no definite D call. The CDR3 is 12 amino acids. Trimming cost V 5 bases and J 7 bases, with 12 bases left between them.

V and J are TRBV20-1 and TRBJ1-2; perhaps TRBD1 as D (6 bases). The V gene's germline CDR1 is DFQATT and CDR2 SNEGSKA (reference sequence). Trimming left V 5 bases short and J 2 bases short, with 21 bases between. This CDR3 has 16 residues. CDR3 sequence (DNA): TGCAGTGCTCCACCTTCCGAGGGGGGCCCAAACTATGGCTACACCTTC. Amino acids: CSAPPSEGGPNYGYTF.

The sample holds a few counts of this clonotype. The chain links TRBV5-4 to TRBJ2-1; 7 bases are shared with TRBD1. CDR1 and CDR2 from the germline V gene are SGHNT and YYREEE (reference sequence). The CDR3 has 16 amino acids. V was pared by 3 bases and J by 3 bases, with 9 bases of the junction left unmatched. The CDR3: CASSSPTGRDYNEQFF. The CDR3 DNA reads TGTGCCAGCAGCTCCCCGACAGGGCGTGACTACAATGAGCAGTTCTTC.

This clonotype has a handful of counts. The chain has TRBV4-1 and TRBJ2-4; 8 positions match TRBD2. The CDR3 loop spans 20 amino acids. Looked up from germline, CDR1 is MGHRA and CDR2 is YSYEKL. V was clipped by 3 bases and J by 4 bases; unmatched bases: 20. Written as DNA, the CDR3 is TGCGCCAGCAGCCAGACATCGAGCGGGAGTCCGGCCACCCCTAAAAACATTCAGTACTTC. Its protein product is CASSQTSSGSPATPKNIQYF.

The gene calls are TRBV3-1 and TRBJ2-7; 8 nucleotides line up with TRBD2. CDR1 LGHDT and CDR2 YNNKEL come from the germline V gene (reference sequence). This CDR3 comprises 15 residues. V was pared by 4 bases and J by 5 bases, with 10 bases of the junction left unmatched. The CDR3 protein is CASSRSAGGMDEQYF. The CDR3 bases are TGTGCCAGCAGCCGTTCCGCGGGAGGAATGGACGAGCAGTACTTC.

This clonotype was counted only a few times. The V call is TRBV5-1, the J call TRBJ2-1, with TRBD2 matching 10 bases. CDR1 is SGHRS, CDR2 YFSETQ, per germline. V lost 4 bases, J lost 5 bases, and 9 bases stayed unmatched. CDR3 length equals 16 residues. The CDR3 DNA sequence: TGCGCCAGCAGCGCTAGGACTAGCGGAACGGACAATGAGCAGTTCTTC. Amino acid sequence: CASSARTSGTDNEQFF. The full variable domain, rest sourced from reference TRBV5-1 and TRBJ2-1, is KAGVTQTPRYLIKTRGQQVTLSCSPISGHRSVSWYQQTPGQGLQFLFEYFSETQRNKGNFPGRFSGRQFSNSRSEMNVSTLELGDSALYLCASSARTSGTDNEQFFGPGTRLTVL.

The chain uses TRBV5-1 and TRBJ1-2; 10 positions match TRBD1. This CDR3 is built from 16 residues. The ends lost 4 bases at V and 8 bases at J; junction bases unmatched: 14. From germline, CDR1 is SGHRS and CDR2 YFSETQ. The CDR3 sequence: CASSIGQGEIGMGYTF. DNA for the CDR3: TGCGCCAGCAGCATCGGACAGGGGGAGATTGGAATGGGCTACACCTTC.

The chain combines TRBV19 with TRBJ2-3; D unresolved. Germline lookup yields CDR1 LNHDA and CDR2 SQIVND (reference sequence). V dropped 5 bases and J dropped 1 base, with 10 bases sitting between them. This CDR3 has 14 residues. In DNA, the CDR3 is TGTGCCAGTAGTTACCGGTTTGGCACAGATACGCAGTATTTT. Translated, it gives CASSYRFGTDTQYF. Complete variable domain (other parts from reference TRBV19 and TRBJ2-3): DGGITQSPKYLFRKEGQNVTLSCEQNLNHDAMYWYRQDPGQGLRLIYYSQIVNDFQKGDIAEGYSVSREKKESFPLTVTSAQKNPTAFYLCASSYRFGTDTQYFGPGTRLTVL.

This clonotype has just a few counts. CDR3 amino acids: CASLLIAGGNNEQFF. The CDR3, as DNA: TGCGCCAGCCTTCTAATAGCGGGAGGGAACAATGAGCAGTTCTTC. J is TRBJ2-1 and V is TRBV5-1; TRBD2 agrees at 11 bases. CDR1 is SGHRS and CDR2 is YFSETQ in the germline V gene. J was trimmed by 5 bases and V by 7 bases; bases with no gene match: 8. CDR3 size: 15 residues.

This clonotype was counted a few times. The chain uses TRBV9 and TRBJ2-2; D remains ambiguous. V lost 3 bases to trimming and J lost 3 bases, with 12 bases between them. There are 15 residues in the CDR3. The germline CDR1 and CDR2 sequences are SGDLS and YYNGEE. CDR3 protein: CASSESLLDTGELFF. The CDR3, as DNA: TGTGCCAGCAGCGAATCCCTTTTGGACACCGGGGAGCTGTTTTTT. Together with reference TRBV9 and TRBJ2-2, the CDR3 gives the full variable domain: DSGVTQTPKHLITATGQRVTLRCSPRSGDLSVYWYQQSLDQGLQFLIQYYNGEERAKGNILERFSAQQFPDLHSELNLSSLELGDSALYFCASSESLLDTGELFFGEGSRLTVL.

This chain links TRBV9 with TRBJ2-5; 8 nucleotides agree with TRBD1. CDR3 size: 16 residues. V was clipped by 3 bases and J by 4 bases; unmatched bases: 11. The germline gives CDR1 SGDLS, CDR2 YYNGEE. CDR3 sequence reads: CASSERTPGGGETQYF. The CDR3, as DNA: TGTGCCAGCAGCGAGCGGACTCCAGGGGGCGGAGAGACCCAGTACTTC.